This T cell receptor (beta chain) was documented in a study of blood T cell repertoires in COVID-19. Whole-study context: Spain, Italy and the United States supplied samples that represented acute and convalescent COVID-19.

Authors' methods: It was from reference gene primer amplification that nucleated cell counts were estimated. The table came from immunoSEQ multiplex PCR; TCRdb's copy has only in-frame clones and leaves some out. V, J and clone size were drawn from that table, and D and trimming were deduced from the DNA. Of approximately 46,000 clones in the sample, roughly 79% were seen once. Germline CDR1 and CDR2: SGHRS and YFSETQ. Trimming at V came to 4 bases and at J to 4 bases, leaving 1 base not matched to a gene. This CDR3 has 13 amino acids. Seattle's enrolled individuals joined amid active infection and were then monitored longitudinally.

The chain uses TRBV5-1 and TRBJ2-2, with 7 bases aligning to TRBD1. What was sequenced was peripheral blood. This sequence was found in an elderly woman with COVID-19, enrolled during active disease. CDR3 coding DNA: TGCGCCAGCAGCCGGGACAGCACCGGGGAGCTGTTTTTT. Its translation is CASSRDSTGELFF.